This passage covers 28 T cell receptor beta chains from one sample sequenced in a study of shared clonotypes between healthy human individuals. Clones were sequenced by immunoSEQ multiplex PCR, and TCRdb holds only the in-frame ones, with some missing. The sample includes millions of clones, roughly 95% seen only once; the top ten take 0.1% to 0.15%. The sequencing input was naive CD4+ T cells sorted from blood. As to subset: CD45RA+ positively selected. The receptor source for this set is a man between 18 and 35 years old in good health.

The chain combines TRBV10-3 with TRBJ1-6; 8 nucleotides agree with TRBD1. Germline-derived CDR1 and CDR2 are ENHRY and SYGVKD. The CDR3 has 17 residues. The J segment lost 6 bases and the V segment lost 0 bases, leaving 7 bases of the junction unmatched. CDR3 sequence (DNA): TGTGCCATCAGTGAGTCTGCAGGACAGGGATCTAATTCACCCCTCCACTTT. It specifies CAISESAGQGSNSPLHF.

This chain links TRBV30 with TRBJ2-3; possibly TRBD2 for D (7 bases). The CDR3 runs 18 residues. V was clipped by 0 bases and J by 0 bases, with 19 bases between them. Per the germline V gene, CDR1 is GTSNPN and CDR2 is SVGIG (reference sequence). The CDR3 loop reads CAWSVWGGFGFSTDTQYF. The CDR3 nucleotides read TGTGCCTGGAGTGTATGGGGGGGCTTTGGATTTAGCACAGATACGCAGTATTTT.

As regards this clone: Other DNA sequences of this sample code for an identical CDR3. This chain links TRBV19 with TRBJ1-5; D is unresolved. Germline V gene data show CDR1 as LNHDA and CDR2 as SQIVND (reference sequence). V lost 0 bases and J lost 2, with 8 bases in between. The CDR3 runs to 15 residues. CDR3 sequence reads: CASSIEGGRNQPQHF. In DNA, the CDR3 is TGTGCCAGTAGTATAGAGGGTGGACGCAATCAGCCCCAGCATTTT.

This sequence joins TRBV7-2 and TRBJ2-3; 9 nucleotides align to TRBD2. The CDR3 is 16 amino acids. V dropped 2 bases and J dropped 2; count of bases not matched to a gene: 5. CDR1 SGHTA and CDR2 FQGNSA come from the germline V gene. The CDR3 loop is CASSLFPGLATDTQYF. CDR3 nucleotides: TGTGCCAGCAGCTTATTTCCGGGACTAGCCACAGATACGCAGTATTTT.

This clone was recorded only once. The chain uses TRBV28 and TRBJ1-4, with 7 bases aligning to TRBD1. Germline values: CDR1 MDHEN, CDR2 SYDVKM. The CDR3 loop spans 16 amino acids. The ends lost 2 bases at V and 8 bases at J; junction bases unmatched: 11. CDR3 in amino acids: CASSLMTGKGDEKLFF. The CDR3 nucleotides are TGTGCCAGCAGTTTAATGACAGGGAAGGGAGACGAAAAACTGTTTTTT.

The chain recombines TRBV2 with TRBJ2-5, with 8 bases lining up with TRBD2. After removal of 6 bases from V and 1 base from J, the junction contained 13 bases not matched to a gene. Germline V gene data show CDR1 as SNHLY and CDR2 as FYNNEI. There are 17 residues in the CDR3. The DNA of the CDR3 is TGTGCCAGCAGACGCCCCGGTACTAGCGGACCCCAAGAGACCCAGTACTTC. Its protein is CASRRPGTSGPQETQYF.

The chain combines TRBV30 with TRBJ1-6, with 11 bases fitting TRBD1. V dropped 3 bases and J dropped 14; count of bases not matched to a gene: 9. CDR1 GTSNPN and CDR2 SVGIG come from the germline V gene (reference sequence). The CDR3 has 14 residues. The CDR3 DNA is TGTGCCTGGAGCCCTGGACAGGGGGCTGGGTCCCTCCACTTT. It codes for CAWSPGQGAGSLHF.

The rearrangement links TRBV2 to TRBJ2-5; D not certain. Per germline, CDR1 SNHLY and CDR2 FYNNEI. This CDR3 comprises 11 residues. V gave up 6 bases and J gave up 7 bases, with 9 bases separating them. The CDR3 loop is CASRIIGTQYF. The CDR3 nucleotides read TGTGCCAGCAGAATTATAGGGACCCAGTACTTC. The full variable domain, with the rest looked up from reference TRBV2 and TRBJ2-5, is EPEVTQTPSHQVTQMGQEVILRCVPISNHLYFYWYRQILGQKVEFLVSFYNNEISEKSEIFDDQFSVERPDGSNFTLKIRSTKLEDSAMYFCASRIIGTQYFGPGTRLLVL.

This chain joins TRBV28 and TRBJ1-2; 7 positions agree with TRBD1. CDR1 and CDR2 (germline): MDHEN, SYDVKM. The CDR3 totals 16 residues. V gave up 8 bases and J gave up 0 bases; unmatched junction bases: 12. The CDR3 DNA follows: TGTGCCAGCGGTACTTCAGGGGGAAGAGCTAACTATGGCTACACCTTC. As protein: CASGTSGGRANYGYTF.

This chain joins TRBV10-1 and TRBJ2-7; 10 bases match TRBD1. There are 14 residues in the CDR3. Germline V CDR1 and CDR2: WNHNN, SYGVQD (reference sequence). Losses at the gene ends were 4 bases for V and 1 base for J; bases not matched to a gene: 1. CDR3 amino acids: CASSGTGGSYEQYF. CDR3 sequence (DNA): TGCGCCAGCAGTGGGACAGGGGGATCCTACGAGCAGTACTTC.

This clone is a singleton in its sample. V and J are TRBV19 and TRBJ1-2, with D possibly TRBD1 on 5 matching bases. This CDR3 comprises 14 residues. The germline V gene has CDR1 LNHDA and CDR2 SQIVND (reference sequence). Trimming left V 7 bases short and J 7 bases short, with 19 bases between. CDR3 nucleotides: TGTGCCAGTACTAAGATGGGGGGGAGTGCTGGCTACACCTTC. It specifies CASTKMGGSAGYTF.

The rearrangement uses TRBV6-1 and TRBJ1-3; D gene unclear. Trimming stripped 4 bases from V and 0 bases from J, with 16 bases between. Germline CDR1 is MNHNS and CDR2 is SASEGT. The CDR3 contains 17 residues. CDR3 region: CASSVADLLGSGNTIYF. The CDR3 region has the DNA TGTGCCAGCAGTGTAGCGGATCTCTTGGGCTCTGGAAACACCATATATTTT.

This sequence joins TRBV9 and TRBJ1-3; no clear D gene. CDR1 is SGDLS, CDR2 YYNGEE, per germline. This CDR3 comprises 13 residues. V lost 7 bases and J 0 bases, leaving 8 bases between the germline ends. CDR3 sequence reads: CASGSNSGNTIYF. For the CDR3, the DNA is TGTGCCAGCGGGAGTAACTCTGGAAACACCATATATTTT.

The chain carries TRBV19 and TRBJ1-1; no clear D gene. The germline gives CDR1 LNHDA, CDR2 SQIVND (reference sequence). Deletions cut 4 bases from V and 1 base from J, with 10 bases between. This CDR3 is built from 14 residues. The CDR3 here is CASSREQQNTEAFF. For the CDR3, the DNA is TGTGCCAGTAGTAGAGAACAGCAGAACACTGAAGCTTTCTTT.

This chain connects TRBV5-1 to TRBJ2-1; 14 nucleotides align to TRBD2. V shed 3 bases, J shed 0 bases, and the junction held 11 bases outside the gene matches. CDR3 size: 20 residues. The germline gives CDR1 SGHRS, CDR2 YFSETQ. The CDR3 loop is CASSSSGTSGSPSSYNEQFF. The CDR3 DNA reads as TGCGCCAGCAGCTCGTCCGGGACTAGCGGGAGCCCCAGCTCCTACAATGAGCAGTTCTTC.

In its sample, this clone was seen once. The chain joins TRBV10-1 to TRBJ2-7; 9 bases line up with TRBD1. This CDR3 region has 14 residues. V lost 2 bases to trimming and J lost 2 bases; unmatched junction nucleotides: 1. Germline V gene lookup returns CDR1 WNHNN and CDR2 SYGVQD (reference sequence). The CDR3 region is CASSEGQGPYEQYF. The DNA for the CDR3 is TGCGCCAGCAGTGAGGGACAGGGGCCCTACGAGCAGTACTTC.

The V and J genes are TRBV2 and TRBJ2-1, with a possible D match to TRBD2 (6 bases). V was clipped by 7 bases and J by 7 bases, with 17 bases between them. In germline, CDR1 is SNHLY, CDR2 FYNNEI. This CDR3 has 14 amino acids. CDR3 sequence: CASTLSGLGNEQFF. CDR3 in DNA: TGTGCCAGCACCCTATCGGGACTGGGGAATGAGCAGTTCTTC.

This clone was seen a single time. The J gene is TRBJ1-5, the V gene TRBV2, with a tentative D call TRBD1 (5 bases). Trimming left V 4 bases short and J 5 bases short, with 12 bases between. The length of the CDR3 is 14 residues. Per the germline V gene, CDR1 is SNHLY and CDR2 is FYNNEI. CDR3: CASSGGVRDQPQHF. Here the CDR3 DNA reads TGTGCCAGCAGTGGGGGGGTGAGGGATCAGCCCCAGCATTTT.

The genes are TRBV28 and TRBJ1-1; maybe TRBD1 (5 bases). V gave up 2 bases and J gave up 7 bases, with 11 bases separating them. This CDR3 has 13 amino acids. Germline V gene data show CDR1 as MDHEN and CDR2 as SYDVKM. The CDR3 reads CASSLPGRSEAFF. The CDR3, as DNA: TGTGCCAGCAGTTTACCGGGACGCAGTGAAGCTTTCTTT. Using reference TRBV28 and TRBJ1-1 for the parts outside the CDR3, the full variable domain is DVKVTQSSRYLVKRTGEKVFLECVQDMDHENMFWYRQDPGLGLRLIYFSYDVKMKEKGDIPEGYSVSREKKERFSLILESASTNQTSMYLCASSLPGRSEAFFGQGTRLTVV.

The V call is TRBV4-1, the J call TRBJ1-1, with 7 nucleotides matching TRBD1. The V gene's germline CDR1 is MGHRA and CDR2 YSYEKL. The CDR3 sequence is 18 residues long. With 0 bases clipped from V and 3 bases from J, the junction kept 13 bases outside the gene matches. This chain's CDR3 is CASSQDLVAGGTDTEAFF. CDR3 DNA: TGCGCCAGCAGCCAAGATCTGGTGGCAGGGGGAACTGACACTGAAGCTTTCTTT.

The sample holds one count of this clone. The chain has TRBV7-6 and TRBJ2-7; 7 bases map to TRBD2. The CDR3 contains 14 residues. J was trimmed by 4 bases and V by 6 bases; bases with no gene match: 9. Germline values: CDR1 SGHVS, CDR2 FNYEAQ. CDR3 bases: TGTGCCAGCAGGGGAGGGGACGTAGGTTACGAGCAGTACTTC. It is translated as CASRGGDVGYEQYF.

The chain recombines TRBV4-3 with TRBJ2-7, with 10 nucleotides matching TRBD2. J lost 0 bases, V lost 3 bases, and 5 bases had no gene match. The CDR3 has 16 residues. Germline CDR1 reads LGHNA; CDR2 reads YSLEER. The CDR3 DNA sequence: TGCGCCAGCAGCCATGACCTAGCGGGAGTCTCCTACGAGCAGTACTTC. Translating it yields CASSHDLAGVSYEQYF.

The chain recombines TRBV14 with TRBJ1-2; possible D gene TRBD1, 5 bases. V lost 0 bases and J 6 bases, leaving 26 bases between the germline ends. In germline, CDR1 is SGHDN, CDR2 FVKESK. The CDR3 contains 19 residues. The CDR3 region has the DNA TGTGCCAGCAGCCAAGATCGAGGATGGGGGAAGGGGATGATGAATGGCTACACCTTC. This gives the protein CASSQDRGWGKGMMNGYTF.

The chain combines TRBV10-3 with TRBJ2-3, with D maybe TRBD2 (6 bases). The CDR3 has 12 amino acids. Trimming pared 10 bases from V and 4 bases from J, leaving 12 bases between. The germline gives CDR1 ENHRY, CDR2 SYGVKD. The CDR3 DNA reads as TGTGCCACTGGGACTGGTTCAGATACGCAGTATTTT. Translated, it gives CATGTGSDTQYF.

The chain is built from TRBV30 and TRBJ2-2, with 7 bases that match TRBD2. The CDR3 length is 16 residues. With V trimmed by 2 bases and J by 3 bases, 9 bases remained unmatched. The germline V gene encodes CDR1 GTSNPN and CDR2 SVGIG (reference sequence). The CDR3 here is CAWSNGGRGDTGELFF. DNA for the CDR3: TGTGCCTGGAGTAATGGAGGACGGGGGGACACCGGGGAGCTGTTTTTT.

The V gene is TRBV2, the J gene TRBJ2-1; a weak D match, TRBD1 (5 bases). The germline gives CDR1 SNHLY, CDR2 FYNNEI. This CDR3 has 12 residues. Deletions cut 4 bases from V and 8 bases from J, with 9 bases between. As DNA, the CDR3 is TGTGCCAGCAGTGCGCCAGGGTATGAGCAGTTCTTC. It specifies CASSAPGYEQFF.

The chain carries TRBV2 and TRBJ1-1; 7 bases fit TRBD1. The CDR3 is made up of 14 amino acids. The trim removed 6 bases at V and 4 bases at J, leaving 8 bases unmatched. The germline V gene has CDR1 SNHLY and CDR2 FYNNEI. The CDR3: CASRNRGGSTEAFF. CDR3 coding DNA: TGTGCCAGCAGAAACAGGGGAGGAAGCACTGAAGCTTTCTTT.

As concerns this clone: Other DNA sequences within the sample encode an identical CDR3. The chain uses TRBV6-5 and TRBJ2-1; tentative D call: TRBD2 (5 bases). Germline V gene data show CDR1 as MNHEY and CDR2 as SVGAGI. Trimming stripped 5 bases from V and 7 bases from J, with 6 bases between. The CDR3 has 11 residues. CDR3 nucleotides: TGTGCCAGCAGTCGAGGGAATGAGCAGTTCTTC. Translating gives CASSRGNEQFF.